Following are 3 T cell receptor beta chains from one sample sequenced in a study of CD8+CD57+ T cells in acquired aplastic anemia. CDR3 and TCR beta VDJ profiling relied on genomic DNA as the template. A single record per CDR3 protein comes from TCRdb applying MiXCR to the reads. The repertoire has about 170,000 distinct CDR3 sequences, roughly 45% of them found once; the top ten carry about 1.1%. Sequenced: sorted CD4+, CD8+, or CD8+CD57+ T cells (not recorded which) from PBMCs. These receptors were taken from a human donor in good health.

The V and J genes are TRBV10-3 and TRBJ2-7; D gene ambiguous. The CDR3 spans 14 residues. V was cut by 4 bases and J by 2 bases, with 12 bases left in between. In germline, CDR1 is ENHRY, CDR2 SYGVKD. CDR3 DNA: TGTGCCATCAGTGTGCGTGACGAGGCCTACGAGCAGTACTTC. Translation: CAISVRDEAYEQYF.

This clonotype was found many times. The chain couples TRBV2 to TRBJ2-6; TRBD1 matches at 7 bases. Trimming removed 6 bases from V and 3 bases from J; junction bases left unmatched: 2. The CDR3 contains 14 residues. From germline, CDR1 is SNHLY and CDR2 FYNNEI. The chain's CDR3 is CASRTGSGANVLTF. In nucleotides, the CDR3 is TGTGCCAGCAGGACAGGGAGTGGGGCCAACGTCCTGACTTTC. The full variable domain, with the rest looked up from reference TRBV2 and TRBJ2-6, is EPEVTQTPSHQVTQMGQEVILRCVPISNHLYFYWYRQILGQKVEFLVSFYNNEISEKSEIFDDQFSVERPDGSNFTLKIRSTKLEDSAMYFCASRTGSGANVLTFGAGSRLTVL.

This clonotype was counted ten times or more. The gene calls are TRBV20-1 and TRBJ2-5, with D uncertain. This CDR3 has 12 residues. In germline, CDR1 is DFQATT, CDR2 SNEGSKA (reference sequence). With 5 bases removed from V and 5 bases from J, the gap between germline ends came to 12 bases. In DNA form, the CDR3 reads TGCAGTGCTTTTGACACGGCGGAGACCCAGTACTTC. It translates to CSAFDTAETQYF.